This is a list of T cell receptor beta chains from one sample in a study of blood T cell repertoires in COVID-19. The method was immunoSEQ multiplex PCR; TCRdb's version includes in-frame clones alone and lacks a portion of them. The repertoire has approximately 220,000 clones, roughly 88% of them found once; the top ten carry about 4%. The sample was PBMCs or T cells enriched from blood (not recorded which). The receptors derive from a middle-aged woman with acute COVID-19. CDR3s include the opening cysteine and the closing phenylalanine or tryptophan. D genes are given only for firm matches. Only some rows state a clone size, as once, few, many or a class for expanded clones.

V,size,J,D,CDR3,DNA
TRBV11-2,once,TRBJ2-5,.,CASSLAFARAKETQYF,TGTGCCAGCAGCTTAGCCTTTGCCAGGGCGAAAGAGACCCAGTACTTC
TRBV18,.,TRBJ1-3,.,CASSPDRSSGNTIYF,TGTGCCAGCTCACCAGACAGGAGCTCTGGAAACACCATATATTTT
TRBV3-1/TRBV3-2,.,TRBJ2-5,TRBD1,CASRQGKETQYF,TGTGCCAGCAGACAGGGGAAAGAGACCCAGTACTTC
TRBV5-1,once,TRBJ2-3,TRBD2,CASRLAGGTDTQYF,TGCGCCAGCCGGCTGGCGGGGGGCACAGATACGCAGTATTTT
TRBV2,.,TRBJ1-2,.,CASPDNSYGYTF,TGTGCCAGCCCCGACAATAGTTATGGCTACACCTTC
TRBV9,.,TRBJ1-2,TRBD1,CASSAPTGDGYTF,TGTGCCAGCAGCGCCCCTACAGGGGATGGCTACACCTTC
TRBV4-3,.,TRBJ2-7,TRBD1,CASSQDPGQPLSSYEQYF,TGCGCCAGCAGCCAAGATCCGGGACAGCCTCTGAGCTCCTACGAGCAGTACTTC
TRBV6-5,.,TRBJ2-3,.,CASREGYSTDTQYF,TGTGCCAGCAGGGAGGGGTATAGCACAGATACGCAGTATTTT
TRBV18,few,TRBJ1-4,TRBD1,CASSETGASTNEKLFF,TGTGCCAGCTCCGAGACAGGGGCATCAACTAATGAAAAACTGTTTTTT
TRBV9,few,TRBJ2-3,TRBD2,CASSVVGLAGGISTDTQYF,TGTGCCAGCAGCGTAGTAGGACTAGCGGGGGGGATCAGCACAGATACGCAGTATTTT
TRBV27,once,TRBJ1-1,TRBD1,CASSGGQGVGTEAFF,TGTGCCAGCAGTGGCGGACAGGGGGTAGGCACTGAAGCTTTCTTT
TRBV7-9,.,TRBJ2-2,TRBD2,CASSLAGGGNTGELFF,TGTGCCAGCAGCTTAGCGGGCGGGGGGAACACCGGGGAGCTGTTTTTT
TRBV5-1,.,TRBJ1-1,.,CASSLWAGTEAFF,TGCGCCAGCAGCTTGTGGGCAGGGACTGAAGCTTTCTTT
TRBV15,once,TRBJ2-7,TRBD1,CATRGQGREQYF,TGTGCCACCCGCGGACAGGGCCGCGAGCAGTACTTC
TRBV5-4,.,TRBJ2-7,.,CASSRKDRLPYEQYF,TGTGCCAGCAGCAGAAAGGACAGACTCCCCTACGAGCAGTACTTC
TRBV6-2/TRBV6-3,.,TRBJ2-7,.,CASSYSIYEQYF,TGTGCCAGCAGTTACTCTATCTACGAGCAGTACTTC
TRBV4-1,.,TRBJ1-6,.,CASSQETTYNSPLHF,TGCGCCAGCAGCCAAGAAACTACCTATAATTCACCCCTCCACTTT
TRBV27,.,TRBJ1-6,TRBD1,CASSLTLADRGPHGTLHF,TGTGCCAGCAGTTTAACGCTCGCCGACAGGGGGCCTCACGGCACCCTCCACTTT
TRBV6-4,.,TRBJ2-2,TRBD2,CASSEGLAWGNTGELFF,TGTGCCAGCAGTGAGGGACTAGCCTGGGGGAACACCGGGGAGCTGTTTTTT
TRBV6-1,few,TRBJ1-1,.,CASSEVTGYTEAFF,TGTGCCAGCAGTGAAGTGACGGGATACACTGAAGCTTTCTTT
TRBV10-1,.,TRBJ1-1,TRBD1,CASSESKGAGTEAFF,TGCGCCAGCAGTGAGTCAAAGGGGGCTGGCACTGAAGCTTTCTTT
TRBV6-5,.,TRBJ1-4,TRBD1,CASTRSGTGGEKLFF,TGTGCCAGCACCAGAAGCGGGACAGGGGGTGAAAAACTGTTTTTT
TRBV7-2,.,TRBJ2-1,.,CASSLGLASEQFF,TGTGCCAGCAGCTTAGGGTTAGCCAGTGAGCAGTTCTTC
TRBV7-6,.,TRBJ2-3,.,CASSLSGAADTQYF,TGTGCCAGCAGCTTATCAGGGGCGGCAGATACGCAGTATTTT
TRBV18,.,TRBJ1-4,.,CASSPPEGGNEKLFF,TGTGCCAGCTCACCACCAGAAGGCGGTAATGAAAAACTGTTTTTT
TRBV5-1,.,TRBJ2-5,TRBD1,CASSLESQGAGETQYF,TGCGCCAGCAGCTTGGAATCGCAGGGGGCAGGGGAGACCCAGTACTTC
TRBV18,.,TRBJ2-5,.,CASSPPSQETQYF,TGTGCCAGCTCACCACCGAGTCAAGAGACCCAGTACTTC
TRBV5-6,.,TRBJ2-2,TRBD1,CASSFRGPTNTGELFF,TGTGCCAGCAGCTTCAGGGGGCCTACGAACACCGGGGAGCTGTTTTTT
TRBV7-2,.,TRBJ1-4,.,CASSLALGSGEKLFF,TGTGCCAGCAGCTTAGCCTTAGGTTCAGGCGAAAAACTGTTTTTT
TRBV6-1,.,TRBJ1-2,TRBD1,CASSDTGGSYGYTF,TGTGCCAGCAGTGATACAGGGGGCAGCTATGGCTACACCTTC
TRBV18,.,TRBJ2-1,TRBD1,CASSPKDRVRDNEQFF,TGTGCCAGCTCACCTAAGGACAGGGTGAGAGACAATGAGCAGTTCTTC
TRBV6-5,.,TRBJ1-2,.,CASGRSGTPNYGYTF,TGTGCCAGCGGCCGATCCGGGACACCTAACTATGGCTACACCTTC
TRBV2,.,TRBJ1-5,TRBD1,CASSERTGVVGQPQHF,TGTGCCAGCAGTGAGAGGACAGGGGTCGTGGGCCAGCCCCAGCATTTT
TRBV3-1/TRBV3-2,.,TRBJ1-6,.,CASSQDLSGGSPLHF,TGTGCCAGCAGCCAAGATCTTAGTGGGGGGTCACCCCTCCACTTT
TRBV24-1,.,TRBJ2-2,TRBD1,CATSDPTGTGGFAGELFF,TGTGCCACCAGTGATCCCACCGGGACAGGGGGCTTCGCCGGGGAGCTGTTTTTT
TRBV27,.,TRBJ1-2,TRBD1,CASSSRQGASSYGYTF,TGTGCCAGCAGTTCCCGGCAGGGGGCGAGTTCCTATGGCTACACCTTC
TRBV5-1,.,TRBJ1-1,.,CASSLGRATEAFF,TGCGCCAGCAGCTTAGGCAGGGCCACTGAAGCTTTCTTT
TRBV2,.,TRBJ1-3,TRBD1,CASRWDSRRDSGNTIYF,TGTGCCAGCAGATGGGACAGCCGGAGAGACTCTGGAAACACCATATATTTT
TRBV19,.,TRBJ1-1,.,CASSPPPGNTEAFF,TGTGCCAGTAGCCCCCCTCCAGGTAACACTGAAGCTTTCTTT
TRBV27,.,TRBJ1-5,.,CASRPEGGYSNQPQHF,TGTGCCAGCAGGCCGGAGGGGGGGTATAGCAATCAGCCCCAGCATTTT
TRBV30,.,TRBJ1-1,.,CAWSLEGYTEAFF,TGTGCCTGGAGTCTGGAGGGATACACTGAAGCTTTCTTT
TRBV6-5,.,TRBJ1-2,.,CASQFGPHGYTF,TGTGCCAGCCAGTTTGGGCCCCATGGCTACACCTTC
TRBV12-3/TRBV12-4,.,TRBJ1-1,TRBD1,CASSPRGRAEAFF,TGTGCCAGCAGTCCCAGGGGGCGGGCTGAAGCTTTCTTT
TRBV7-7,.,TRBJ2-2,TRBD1,CASSGTGGAPGELFF,TGTGCCAGCAGTGGGACAGGGGGCGCCCCCGGGGAGCTGTTTTTT
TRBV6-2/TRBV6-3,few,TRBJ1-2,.,CASSYPYGVVNYGYTF,TGTGCCAGCAGTTACCCCTACGGAGTAGTGAACTATGGCTACACCTTC